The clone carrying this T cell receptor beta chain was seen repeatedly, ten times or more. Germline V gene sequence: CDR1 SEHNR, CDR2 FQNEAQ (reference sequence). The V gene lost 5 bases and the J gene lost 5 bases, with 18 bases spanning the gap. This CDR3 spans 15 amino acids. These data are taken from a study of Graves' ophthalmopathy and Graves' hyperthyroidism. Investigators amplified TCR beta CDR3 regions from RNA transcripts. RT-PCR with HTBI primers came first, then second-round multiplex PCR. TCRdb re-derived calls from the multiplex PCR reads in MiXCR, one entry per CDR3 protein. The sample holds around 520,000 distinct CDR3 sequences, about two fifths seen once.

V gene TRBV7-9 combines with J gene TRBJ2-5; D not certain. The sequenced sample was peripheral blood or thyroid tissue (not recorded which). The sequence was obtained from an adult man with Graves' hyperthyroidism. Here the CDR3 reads CASSPTVSIWETQYF. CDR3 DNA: TGTGCCAGCAGCCCTACGGTGTCAATATGGGAGACCCAGTACTTC. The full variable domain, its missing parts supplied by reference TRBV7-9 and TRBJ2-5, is DTGVSQNPRHKITKRGQNVTFRCDPISEHNRLYWYRQTLGQGPEFLTYFQNEAQLEKSRLLSDRFSAERPKGSFSTLEIQRTEQGDSAMYLCASSPTVSIWETQYFGPGTRLLVL.